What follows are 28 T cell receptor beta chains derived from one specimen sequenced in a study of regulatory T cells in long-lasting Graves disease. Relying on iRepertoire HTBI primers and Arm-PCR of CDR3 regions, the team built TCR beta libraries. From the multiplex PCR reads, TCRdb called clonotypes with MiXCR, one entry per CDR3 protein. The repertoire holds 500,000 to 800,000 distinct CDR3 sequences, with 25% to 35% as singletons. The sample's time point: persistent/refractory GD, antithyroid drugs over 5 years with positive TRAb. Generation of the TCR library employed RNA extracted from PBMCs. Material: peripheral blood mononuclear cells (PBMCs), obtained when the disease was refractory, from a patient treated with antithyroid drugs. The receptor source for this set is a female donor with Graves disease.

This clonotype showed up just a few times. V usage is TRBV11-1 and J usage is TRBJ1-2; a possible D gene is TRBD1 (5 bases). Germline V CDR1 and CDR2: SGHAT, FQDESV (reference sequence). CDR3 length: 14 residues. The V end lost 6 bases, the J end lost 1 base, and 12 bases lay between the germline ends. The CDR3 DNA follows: TGTGCCAGCAGTCGAACACAGGTTAACTATGGCTACACCTTC. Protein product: CASSRTQVNYGYTF.

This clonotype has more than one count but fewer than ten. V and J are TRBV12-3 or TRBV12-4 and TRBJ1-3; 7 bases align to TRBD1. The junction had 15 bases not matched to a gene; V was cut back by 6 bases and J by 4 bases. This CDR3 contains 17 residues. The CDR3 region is CASRPLGGGREGNTIYF. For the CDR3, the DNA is TGTGCCAGCAGGCCCTTAGGGGGCGGCAGGGAGGGAAACACCATATATTTT.

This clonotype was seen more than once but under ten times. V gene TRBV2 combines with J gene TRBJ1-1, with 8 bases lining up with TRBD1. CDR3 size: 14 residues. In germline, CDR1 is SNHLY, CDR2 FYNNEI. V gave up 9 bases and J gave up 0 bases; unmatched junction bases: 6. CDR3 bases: TGTGCCAGAGCTGAGGACAGGGTGAACACTGAAGCTTTCTTT. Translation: CARAEDRVNTEAFF.

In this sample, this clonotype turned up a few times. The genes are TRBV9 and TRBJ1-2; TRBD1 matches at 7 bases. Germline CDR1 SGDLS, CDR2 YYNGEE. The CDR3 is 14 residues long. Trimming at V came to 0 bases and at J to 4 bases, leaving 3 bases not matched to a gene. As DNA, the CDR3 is TGTGCCAGCAGCGTAGAGAGGGACAGCTATGGCTACACCTTC. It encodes CASSVERDSYGYTF.

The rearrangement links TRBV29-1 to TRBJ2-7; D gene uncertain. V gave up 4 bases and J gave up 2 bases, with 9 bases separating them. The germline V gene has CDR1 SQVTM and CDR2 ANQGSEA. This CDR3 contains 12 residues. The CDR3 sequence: CSVGAKTYEQYF. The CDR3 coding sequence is TGCAGCGTTGGAGCAAAGACCTACGAGCAGTACTTC.

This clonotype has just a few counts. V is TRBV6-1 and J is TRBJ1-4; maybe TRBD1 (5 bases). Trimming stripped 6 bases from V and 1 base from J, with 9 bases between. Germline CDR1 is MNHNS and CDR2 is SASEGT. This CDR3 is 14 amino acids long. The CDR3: CASRSGLTNEKLFF. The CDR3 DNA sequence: TGTGCCAGCAGATCGGGGCTAACTAATGAAAAACTGTTTTTT.

DNA for the CDR3: TGCAGCGTTGCGGGACTCAAGGCAGAGAACACTGAAGCTTTCTTT. This encodes CSVAGLKAENTEAFF. This chain connects TRBV29-1 to TRBJ1-1, with D perhaps matching TRBD1 (5 bases). Germline V CDR1 and CDR2: SQVTM, ANQGSEA. CDR3 length equals 15 residues. Deletions cut 4 bases from V and 1 base from J, with 16 bases between.

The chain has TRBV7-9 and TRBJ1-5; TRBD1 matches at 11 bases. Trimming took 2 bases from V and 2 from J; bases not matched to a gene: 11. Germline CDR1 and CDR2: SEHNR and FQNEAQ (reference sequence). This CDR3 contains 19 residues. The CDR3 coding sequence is TGTGCCAGCAGCTTAATAGGTGGACAGGGGGCGTTGGGCAATCAGCCCCAGCATTTT. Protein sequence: CASSLIGGQGALGNQPQHF.

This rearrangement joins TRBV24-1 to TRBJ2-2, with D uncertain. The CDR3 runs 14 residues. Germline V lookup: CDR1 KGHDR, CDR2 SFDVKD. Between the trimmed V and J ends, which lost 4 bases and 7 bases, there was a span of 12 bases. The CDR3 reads CATSDPYWGGELFF. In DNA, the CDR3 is TGTGCCACCAGTGACCCGTATTGGGGCGGGGAGCTGTTTTTT.

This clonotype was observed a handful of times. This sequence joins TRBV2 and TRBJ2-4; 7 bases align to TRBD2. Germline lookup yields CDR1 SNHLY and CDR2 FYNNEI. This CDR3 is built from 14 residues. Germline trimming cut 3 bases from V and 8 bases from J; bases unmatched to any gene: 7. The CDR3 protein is CASSDPRERHIQYF. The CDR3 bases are TGTGCCAGCAGTGATCCGCGGGAGAGACACATTCAGTACTTC. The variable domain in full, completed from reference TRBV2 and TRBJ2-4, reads EPEVTQTPSHQVTQMGQEVILRCVPISNHLYFYWYRQILGQKVEFLVSFYNNEISEKSEIFDDQFSVERPDGSNFTLKIRSTKLEDSAMYFCASSDPRERHIQYFGAGTRLSVL.

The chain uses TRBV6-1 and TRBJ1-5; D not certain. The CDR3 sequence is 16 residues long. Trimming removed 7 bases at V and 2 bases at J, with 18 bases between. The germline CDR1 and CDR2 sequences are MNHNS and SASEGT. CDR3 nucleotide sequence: TGTGCCAGCACCCCAGCCGAGGGCGGAGGCAATCAGCCCCAGCATTTT. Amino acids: CASTPAEGGGNQPQHF.

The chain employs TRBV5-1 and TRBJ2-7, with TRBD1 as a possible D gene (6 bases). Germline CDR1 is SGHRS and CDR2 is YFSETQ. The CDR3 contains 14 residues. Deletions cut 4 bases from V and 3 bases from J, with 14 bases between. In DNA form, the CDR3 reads TGCGCCAGCAGCCTCCGGGACAACAACTACGAGCAGTACTTC. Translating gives CASSLRDNNYEQYF.

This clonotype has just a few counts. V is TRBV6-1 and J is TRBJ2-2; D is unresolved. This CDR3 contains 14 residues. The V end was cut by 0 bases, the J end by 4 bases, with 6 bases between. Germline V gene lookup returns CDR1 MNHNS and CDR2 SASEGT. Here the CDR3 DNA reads TGTGCCAGCAGTGAAGCTCGAGTCACCGGGGAGCTGTTTTTT. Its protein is CASSEARVTGELFF.

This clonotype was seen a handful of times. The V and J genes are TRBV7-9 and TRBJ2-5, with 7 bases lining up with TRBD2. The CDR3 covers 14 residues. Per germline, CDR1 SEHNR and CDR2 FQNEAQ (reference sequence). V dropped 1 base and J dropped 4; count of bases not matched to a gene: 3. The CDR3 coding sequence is TGTGCCAGCAGCTTAGGATGGGGGGGAGAGACCCAGTACTTC. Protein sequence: CASSLGWGGETQYF.

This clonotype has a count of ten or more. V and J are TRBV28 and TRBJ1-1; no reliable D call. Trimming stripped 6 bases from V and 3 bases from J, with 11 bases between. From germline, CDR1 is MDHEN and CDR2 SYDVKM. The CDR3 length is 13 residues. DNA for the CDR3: TGTGCCAGCAGGCCCTGGGAGTACACTGAAGCTTTCTTT. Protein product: CASRPWEYTEAFF. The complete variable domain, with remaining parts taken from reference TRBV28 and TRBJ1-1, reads DVKVTQSSRYLVKRTGEKVFLECVQDMDHENMFWYRQDPGLGLRLIYFSYDVKMKEKGDIPEGYSVSREKKERFSLILESASTNQTSMYLCASRPWEYTEAFFGQGTRLTVV.

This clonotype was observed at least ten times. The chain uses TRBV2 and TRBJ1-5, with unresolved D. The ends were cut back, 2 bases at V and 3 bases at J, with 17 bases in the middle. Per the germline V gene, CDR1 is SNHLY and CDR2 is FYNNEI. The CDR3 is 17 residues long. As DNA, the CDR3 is TGTGCCAGCAGTGAAAGTGCCCTTACTCGCCCCAATCAGCCCCAGCATTTT. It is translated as CASSESALTRPNQPQHF.

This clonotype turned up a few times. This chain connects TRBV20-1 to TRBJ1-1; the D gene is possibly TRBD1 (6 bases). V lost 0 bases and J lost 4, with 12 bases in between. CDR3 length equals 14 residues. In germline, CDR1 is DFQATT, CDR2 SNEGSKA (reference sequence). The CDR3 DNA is TGCAGTGCTAGAGATGCGAAGGGGGGCACTGAAGCTTTCTTT. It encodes CSARDAKGGTEAFF.

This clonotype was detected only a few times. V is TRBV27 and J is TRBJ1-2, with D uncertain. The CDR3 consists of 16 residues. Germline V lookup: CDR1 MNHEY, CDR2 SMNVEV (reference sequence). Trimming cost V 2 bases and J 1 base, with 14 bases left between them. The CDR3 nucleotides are TGTGCCAGCAGTTTACTACGCCGGGGTTTTAACTATGGCTACACCTTC. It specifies CASSLLRRGFNYGYTF.

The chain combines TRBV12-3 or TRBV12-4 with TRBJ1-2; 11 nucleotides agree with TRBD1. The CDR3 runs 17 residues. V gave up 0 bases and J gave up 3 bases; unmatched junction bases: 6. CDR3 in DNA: TGTGCCAGCAGTTTAGCGCTACGGACAGGGGGCGACTATGGCTACACCTTC. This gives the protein CASSLALRTGGDYGYTF.

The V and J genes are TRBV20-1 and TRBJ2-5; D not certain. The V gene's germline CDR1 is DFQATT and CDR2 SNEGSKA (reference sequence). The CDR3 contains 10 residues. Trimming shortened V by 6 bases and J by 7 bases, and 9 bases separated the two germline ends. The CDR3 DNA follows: TGCAGTGCGATTGAGTTGACCCAGTACTTC. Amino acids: CSAIELTQYF.

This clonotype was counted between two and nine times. CDR3 coding DNA: TGTGCCAGCAGTTACGCCACTCCGGGAACGACGATAGAGGACACTGAAGCTTTCTTT. Its translation is CASSYATPGTTIEDTEAFF. J is TRBJ1-1 and V is TRBV6-5; D call uncertain. V was trimmed by 2 bases and J by 3 bases, leaving 25 bases between them. The germline CDR1 and CDR2 sequences are MNHEY and SVGAGI. This CDR3 contains 19 residues.

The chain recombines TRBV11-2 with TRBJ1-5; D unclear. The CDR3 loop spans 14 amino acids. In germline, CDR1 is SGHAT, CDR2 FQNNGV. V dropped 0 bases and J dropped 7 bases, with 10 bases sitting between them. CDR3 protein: CASSLDIGMQPQHF. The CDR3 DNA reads TGTGCCAGCAGCTTAGATATAGGGATGCAGCCCCAGCATTTT. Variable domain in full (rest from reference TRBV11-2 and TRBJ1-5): EAGVAQSPRYKIIEKRQSVAFWCNPISGHATLYWYQQILGQGPKLLIQFQNNGVVDDSQLPKDRFSAERLKGVDSTLKIQPAKLEDSAVYLCASSLDIGMQPQHFGDGTRLSIL.

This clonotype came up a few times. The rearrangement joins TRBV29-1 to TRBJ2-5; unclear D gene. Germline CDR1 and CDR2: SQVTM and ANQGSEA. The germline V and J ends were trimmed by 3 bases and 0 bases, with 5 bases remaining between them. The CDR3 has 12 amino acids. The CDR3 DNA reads TGCAGCGTTGACACTCACCAAGAGACCCAGTACTTC. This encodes CSVDTHQETQYF.

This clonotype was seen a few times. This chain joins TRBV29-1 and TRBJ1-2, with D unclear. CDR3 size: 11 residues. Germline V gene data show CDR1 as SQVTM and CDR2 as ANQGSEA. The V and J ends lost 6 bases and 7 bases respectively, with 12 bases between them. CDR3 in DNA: TGCAGCGTCGCAGTGGTTGGTGGCTACACCTTC. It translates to CSVAVVGGYTF.

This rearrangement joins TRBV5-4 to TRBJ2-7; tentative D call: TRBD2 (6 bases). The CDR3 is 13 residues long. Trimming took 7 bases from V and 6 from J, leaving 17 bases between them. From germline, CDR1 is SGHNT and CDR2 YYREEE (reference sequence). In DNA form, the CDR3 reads TGTGCCAGCGCGTTGAGGCTAGCGACCGAGCAGTACTTC. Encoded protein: CASALRLATEQYF.

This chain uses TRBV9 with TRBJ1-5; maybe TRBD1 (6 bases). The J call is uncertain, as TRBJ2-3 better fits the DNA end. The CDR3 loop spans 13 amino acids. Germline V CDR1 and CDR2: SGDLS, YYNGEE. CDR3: CASSPTSGTTQYF. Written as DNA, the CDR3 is TGTGCCAGCAGCCCCACCAGTGGGACAACCCAGTATTTT.

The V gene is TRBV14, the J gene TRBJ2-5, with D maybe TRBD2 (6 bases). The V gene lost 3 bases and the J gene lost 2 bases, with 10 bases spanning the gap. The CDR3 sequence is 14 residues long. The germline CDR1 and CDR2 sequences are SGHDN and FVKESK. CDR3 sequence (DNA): TGTGCCAGCAGCCATAGCGGAGTACAAGAGACCCAGTACTTC. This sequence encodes CASSHSGVQETQYF.

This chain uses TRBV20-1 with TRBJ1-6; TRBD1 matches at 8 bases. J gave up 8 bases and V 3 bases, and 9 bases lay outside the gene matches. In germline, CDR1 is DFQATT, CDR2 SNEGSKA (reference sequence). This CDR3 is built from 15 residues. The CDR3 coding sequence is TGCAGTGCTAGCTCCGGGACAGGATCGGATTCACCCCTCCACTTT. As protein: CSASSGTGSDSPLHF.